Below, one TCR beta chain is given with its context. The antigen is undetermined. Germline V gene data show CDR1 as LNHDA and CDR2 as SQIVND (reference sequence). This CDR3 is built from 16 residues. Trimming left V 2 bases short and J 4 bases short, with 15 bases between. The sample comes from a study of cytomegalovirus exposure and HLA in healthy donors. Regarding the study as a whole: Most observed TCR sequences were rare, whereas some public TCRs were detected in many donors. High specificity and sensitivity for cytomegalovirus status were reported for the classifier. In a later analysis, DRB1 alleles had the most associated TCRs; HLA-C alleles the fewest. Only CMV serostatus was available as immune exposure information.

In the PCR, 60 Vbeta and 13 Jbeta primers were used. Measured with immunoSEQ multiplex PCR; TCRdb has only the in-frame clones, and not every one. The sample has over 45,000 clones. The V call is TRBV19, the J call TRBJ1-5; D may be TRBD1 (6 bases). This sequence was found in a woman aged 18-29 years in good health and CMV-seronegative. The source material was PBMCs. The CDR3 sequence: CASSITGTTRNQPQHF. The CDR3 DNA is TGTGCCAGTAGTATAACAGGGACGACGCGGAATCAGCCCCAGCATTTT.